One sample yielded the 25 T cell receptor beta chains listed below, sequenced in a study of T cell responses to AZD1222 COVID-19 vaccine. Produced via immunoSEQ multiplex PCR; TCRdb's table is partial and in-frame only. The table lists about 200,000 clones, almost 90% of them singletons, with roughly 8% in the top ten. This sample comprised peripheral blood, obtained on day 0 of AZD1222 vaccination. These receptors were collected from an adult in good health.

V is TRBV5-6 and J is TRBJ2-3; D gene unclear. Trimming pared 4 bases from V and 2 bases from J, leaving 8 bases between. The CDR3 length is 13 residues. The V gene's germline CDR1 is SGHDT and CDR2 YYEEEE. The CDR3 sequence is CASSPRVTDTQYF. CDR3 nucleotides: TGTGCCAGCAGCCCTCGGGTCACAGATACGCAGTATTTT.

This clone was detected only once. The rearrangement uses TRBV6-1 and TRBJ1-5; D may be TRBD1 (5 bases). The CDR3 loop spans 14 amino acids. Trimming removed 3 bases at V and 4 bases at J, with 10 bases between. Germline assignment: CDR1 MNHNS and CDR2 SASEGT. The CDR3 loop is CASSDDSSNQPQHF. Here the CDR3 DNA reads TGTGCCAGCAGTGATGACAGTTCTAATCAGCCCCAGCATTTT.

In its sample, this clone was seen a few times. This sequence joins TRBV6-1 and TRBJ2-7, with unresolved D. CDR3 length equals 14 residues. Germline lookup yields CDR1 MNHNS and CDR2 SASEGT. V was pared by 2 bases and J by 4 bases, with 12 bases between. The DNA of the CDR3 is TGTGCCAGCAGTGAAAAATGGTTCGAGTACGAGCAGTACTTC. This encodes CASSEKWFEYEQYF.

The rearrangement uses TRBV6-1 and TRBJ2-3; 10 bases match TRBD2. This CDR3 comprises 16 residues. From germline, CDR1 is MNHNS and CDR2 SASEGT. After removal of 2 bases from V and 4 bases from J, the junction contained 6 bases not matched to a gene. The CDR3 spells CASSESSGGPPDTQYF. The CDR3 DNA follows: TGTGCCAGCAGTGAAAGTAGCGGGGGGCCGCCAGATACGCAGTATTTT.

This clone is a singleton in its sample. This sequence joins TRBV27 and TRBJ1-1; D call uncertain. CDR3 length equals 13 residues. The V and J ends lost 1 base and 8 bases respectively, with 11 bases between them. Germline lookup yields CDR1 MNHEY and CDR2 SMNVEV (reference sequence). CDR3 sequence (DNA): TGTGCCAGCAGTTTATTGCGGGGTGCCGAAGCTTTCTTT. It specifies CASSLLRGAEAFF.

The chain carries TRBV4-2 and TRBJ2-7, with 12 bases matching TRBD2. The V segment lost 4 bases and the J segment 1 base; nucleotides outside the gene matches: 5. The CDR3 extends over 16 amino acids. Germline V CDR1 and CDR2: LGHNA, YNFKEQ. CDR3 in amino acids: CASSPDLAGGSYEQYF. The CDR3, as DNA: TGTGCCAGCAGCCCCGATCTAGCGGGGGGGTCCTACGAGCAGTACTTC.

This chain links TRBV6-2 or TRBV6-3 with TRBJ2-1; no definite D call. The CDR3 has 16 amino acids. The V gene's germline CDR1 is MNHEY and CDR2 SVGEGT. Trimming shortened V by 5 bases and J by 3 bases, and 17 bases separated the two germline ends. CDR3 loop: CASSLPYGDLYNEQFF. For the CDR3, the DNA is TGTGCCAGCAGTCTCCCATACGGCGACCTCTACAATGAGCAGTTCTTC.

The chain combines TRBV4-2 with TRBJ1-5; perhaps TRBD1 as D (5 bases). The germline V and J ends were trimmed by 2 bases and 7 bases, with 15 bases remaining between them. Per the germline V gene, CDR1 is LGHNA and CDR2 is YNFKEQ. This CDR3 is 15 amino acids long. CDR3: CASSQIRDLEQPQHF. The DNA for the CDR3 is TGTGCCAGCAGCCAAATTCGGGACCTAGAGCAGCCCCAGCATTTT.

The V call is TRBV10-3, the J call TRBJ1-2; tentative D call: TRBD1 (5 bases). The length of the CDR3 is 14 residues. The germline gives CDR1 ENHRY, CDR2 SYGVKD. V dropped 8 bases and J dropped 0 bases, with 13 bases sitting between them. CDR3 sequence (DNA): TGTGCCATCTACCCGGGGGGAACTAACTATGGCTACACCTTC. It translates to CAIYPGGTNYGYTF.

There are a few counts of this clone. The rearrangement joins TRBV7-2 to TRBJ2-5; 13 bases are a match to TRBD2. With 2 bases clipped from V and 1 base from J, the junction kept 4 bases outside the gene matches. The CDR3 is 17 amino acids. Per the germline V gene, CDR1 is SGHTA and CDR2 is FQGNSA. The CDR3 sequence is CASSLRTSGGSQETQYF. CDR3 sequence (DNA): TGTGCCAGCAGCTTAAGGACTAGCGGGGGATCCCAAGAGACCCAGTACTTC.

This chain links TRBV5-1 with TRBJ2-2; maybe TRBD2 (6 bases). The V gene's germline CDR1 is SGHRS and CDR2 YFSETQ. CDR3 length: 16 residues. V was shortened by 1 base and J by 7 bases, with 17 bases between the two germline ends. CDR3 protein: CASSLIGTPEGGELFF. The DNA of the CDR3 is TGCGCCAGCAGCTTGATCGGGACTCCGGAGGGCGGGGAGCTGTTTTTT.

This CDR3 is CASSLAGGDYEQYF. Written as DNA, the CDR3 is TGTGCCAGCAGTCTAGCGGGGGGAGACTACGAGCAGTACTTC. V and J are TRBV6-5 and TRBJ2-7; 11 bases align to TRBD2. This CDR3 region has 14 residues. Germline V gene sequence: CDR1 MNHEY, CDR2 SVGAGI. Germline trimming cut 5 bases from V and 3 bases from J; bases unmatched to any gene: 3.

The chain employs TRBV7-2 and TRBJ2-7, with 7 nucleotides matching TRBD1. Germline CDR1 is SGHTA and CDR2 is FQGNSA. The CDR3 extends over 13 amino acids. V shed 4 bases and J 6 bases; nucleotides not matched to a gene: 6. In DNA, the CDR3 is TGTGCCAGCAGCTCCCGAGGGACAGCCGAGCAGTACTTC. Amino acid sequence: CASSSRGTAEQYF.

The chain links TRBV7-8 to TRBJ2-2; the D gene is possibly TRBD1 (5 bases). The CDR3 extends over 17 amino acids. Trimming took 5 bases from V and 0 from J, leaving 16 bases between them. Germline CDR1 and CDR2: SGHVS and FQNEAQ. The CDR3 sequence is CASSPFVQAANTGELFF. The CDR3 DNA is TGTGCCAGCAGCCCCTTTGTACAGGCTGCGAACACCGGGGAGCTGTTTTTT.

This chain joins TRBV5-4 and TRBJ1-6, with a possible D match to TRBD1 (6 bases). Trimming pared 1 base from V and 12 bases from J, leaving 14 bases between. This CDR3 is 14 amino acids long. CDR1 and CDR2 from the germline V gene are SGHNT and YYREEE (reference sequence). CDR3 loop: CASSLPEGGRPLHF. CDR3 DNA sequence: TGTGCCAGCAGCTTGCCCGAAGGGGGGAGACCCCTCCACTTT.

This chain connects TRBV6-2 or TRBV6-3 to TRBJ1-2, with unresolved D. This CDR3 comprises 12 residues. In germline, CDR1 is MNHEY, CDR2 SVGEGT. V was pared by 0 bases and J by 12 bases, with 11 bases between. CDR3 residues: CASSYSDLGNTF. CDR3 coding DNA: TGTGCCAGCAGTTACTCCGACTTGGGAAACACCTTC.

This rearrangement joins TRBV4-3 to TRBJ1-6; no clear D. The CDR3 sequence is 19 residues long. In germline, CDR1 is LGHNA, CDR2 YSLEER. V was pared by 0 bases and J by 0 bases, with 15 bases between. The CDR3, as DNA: TGCGCCAGCAGCCAAGATCCCCCCGGATCCAGCTCCTATAATTCACCCCTCCACTTT. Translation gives CASSQDPPGSSSYNSPLHF.

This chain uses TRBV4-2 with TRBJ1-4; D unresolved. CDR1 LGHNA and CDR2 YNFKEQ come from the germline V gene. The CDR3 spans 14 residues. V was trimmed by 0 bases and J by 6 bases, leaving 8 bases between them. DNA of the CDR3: TGTGCCAGCAGCCAAGATAGGGCGGATGAAAAACTGTTTTTT. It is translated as CASSQDRADEKLFF.

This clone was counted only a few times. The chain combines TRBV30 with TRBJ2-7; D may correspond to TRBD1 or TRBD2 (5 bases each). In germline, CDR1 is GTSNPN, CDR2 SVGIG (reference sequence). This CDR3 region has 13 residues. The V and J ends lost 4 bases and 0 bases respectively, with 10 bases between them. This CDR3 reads CAWKKGRSYEQYF. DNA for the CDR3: TGTGCCTGGAAGAAGGGACGCTCCTACGAGCAGTACTTC.

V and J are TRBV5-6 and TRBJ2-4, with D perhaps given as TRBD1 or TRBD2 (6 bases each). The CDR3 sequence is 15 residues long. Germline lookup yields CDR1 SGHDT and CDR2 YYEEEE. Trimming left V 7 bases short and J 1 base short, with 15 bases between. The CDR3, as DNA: TGTGCCAGCGGGGTGGGGGGCGCTGCCAAAAACATTCAGTACTTC. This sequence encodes CASGVGGAAKNIQYF.

CDR3 amino acids: CASSYQMNTGELFF. DNA of the CDR3: TGTGCCAGCAGTTATCAGATGAACACCGGGGAGCTGTTTTTT. The chain has TRBV6-6 and TRBJ2-2, with D hard to call. Germline CDR1 and CDR2: MNHNY and SVGAGI (reference sequence). V lost 3 bases to trimming and J lost 1 base, with 6 bases between them. The CDR3 is 14 residues long.

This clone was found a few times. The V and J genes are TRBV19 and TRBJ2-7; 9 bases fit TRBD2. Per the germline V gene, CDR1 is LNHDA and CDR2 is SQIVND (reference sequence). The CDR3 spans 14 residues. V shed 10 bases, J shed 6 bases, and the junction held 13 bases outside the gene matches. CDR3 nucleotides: TGTGCCACTAAGGCGGGGGGGGGCCGTGTCGAGCAGTACTTC. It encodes CATKAGGGRVEQYF.

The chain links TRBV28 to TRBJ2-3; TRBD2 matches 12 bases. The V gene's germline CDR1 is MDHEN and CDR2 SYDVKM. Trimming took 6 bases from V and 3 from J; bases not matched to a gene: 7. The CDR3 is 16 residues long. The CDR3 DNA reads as TGTGCCAGCAGGCCTCCGACTAGCGGGGGTACAGATACGCAGTATTTT. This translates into CASRPPTSGGTDTQYF.

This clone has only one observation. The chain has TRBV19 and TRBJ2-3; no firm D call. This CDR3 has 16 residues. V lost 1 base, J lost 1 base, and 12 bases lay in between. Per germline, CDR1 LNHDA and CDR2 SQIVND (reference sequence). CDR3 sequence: CASSIVGQTGTDTQYF. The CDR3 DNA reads TGTGCCAGTAGTATAGTCGGCCAAACGGGCACAGATACGCAGTATTTT.

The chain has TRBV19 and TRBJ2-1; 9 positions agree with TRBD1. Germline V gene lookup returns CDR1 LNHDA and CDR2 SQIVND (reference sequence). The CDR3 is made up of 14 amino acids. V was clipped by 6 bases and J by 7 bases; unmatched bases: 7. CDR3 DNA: TGTGCCAGTAGGCTAGGGACAGGGCTAAATGAGCAGTTCTTC. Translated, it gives CASRLGTGLNEQFF. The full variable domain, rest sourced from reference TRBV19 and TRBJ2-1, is DGGITQSPKYLFRKEGQNVTLSCEQNLNHDAMYWYRQDPGQGLRLIYYSQIVNDFQKGDIAEGYSVSREKKESFPLTVTSAQKNPTAFYLCASRLGTGLNEQFFGPGTRLTVL.